This T cell receptor (beta chain) comes out of a study of shared clonotypes between healthy human individuals. To note about this clone: Its target is unknown.

Study results and caveats: Deeper or shallower sequencing was expected to change how clonotypes are shared among donors.

At a deep level, the assay was run. This table comes from immunoSEQ multiplex PCR, and its TCRdb copy is limited to in-frame clones, with some not included. The repertoire has approximately 2,300,000 clones, 85% to 95% of them found once; the top ten carry about 0.36%. This CDR3 contains 15 residues. V gave up 5 bases and J gave up 5 bases; unmatched junction bases: 12. Per the germline V gene, CDR1 is SGHVS and CDR2 is FQNEAQ. The clonotype originates from a man between 18 and 29 years old in good health. Some clones in this sample may be carry-over from other donors' samples. The chain employs TRBV7-8 and TRBJ2-7, with 7 nucleotides matching TRBD1. Sequenced: naive CD4+ T cells from PBMCs. Subset defined: CD45RA+ positively selected. CDR3 loop: CASSPLTGWTDEQYF. The CDR3 nucleotides are TGTGCCAGCAGCCCCCTGACAGGGTGGACCGACGAGCAGTACTTC.